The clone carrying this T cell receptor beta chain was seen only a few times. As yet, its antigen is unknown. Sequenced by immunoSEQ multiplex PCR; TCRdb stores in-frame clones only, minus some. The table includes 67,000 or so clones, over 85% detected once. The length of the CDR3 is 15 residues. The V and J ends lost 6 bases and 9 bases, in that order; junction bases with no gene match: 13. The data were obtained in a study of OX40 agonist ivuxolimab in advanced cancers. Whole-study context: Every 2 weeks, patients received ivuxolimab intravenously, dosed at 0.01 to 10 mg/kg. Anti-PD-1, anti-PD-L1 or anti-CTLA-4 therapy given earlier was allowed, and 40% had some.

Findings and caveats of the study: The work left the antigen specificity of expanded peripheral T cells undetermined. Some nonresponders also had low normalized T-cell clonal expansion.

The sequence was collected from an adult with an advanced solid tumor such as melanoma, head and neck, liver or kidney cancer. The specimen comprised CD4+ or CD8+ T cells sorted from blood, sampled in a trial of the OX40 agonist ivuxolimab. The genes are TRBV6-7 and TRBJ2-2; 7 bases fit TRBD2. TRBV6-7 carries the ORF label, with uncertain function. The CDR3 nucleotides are TGTGCCAGCAGGGGCCAGCGGGGTAGCCTCCGGGAGCTGTTTTTT. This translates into CASRGQRGSLRELFF.